This TCR beta chain was identified in a study of blood T cell repertoires in COVID-19. Study-level background: Sites in the United States, Italy and Spain provided acute and convalescent COVID-19 samples. T cells, B-cell-depleted T cells, or PBMCs provided the cDNA or gDNA that served as material.

Authors' data handling: Amplifying reference gene primers gave estimates of nucleated cell counts. The repertoire was sequenced with immunoSEQ multiplex PCR; TCRdb's copy has only in-frame clones and lacks some. D and trimming were read from the DNA, whereas the V and J calls and clone size are those reported in that table. The table includes 20,000 to 30,000 clones, around 86% detected once. The V end lost 0 bases, the J end lost 0 bases, and 9 bases lay between the germline ends. CDR3 length: 16 amino acids. CDR1 and CDR2 (germline): SGDLS, YYNGEE. The clonotype originates from a human donor with active COVID-19. The donor label of this sample is uncertain. This chain links TRBV9 with TRBJ2-2; D remains unclear. Source material: peripheral blood. The CDR3: CASSVVISPNTGELFF. DNA for the CDR3: TGTGCCAGCAGCGTAGTCATAAGCCCGAACACCGGGGAGCTGTTTTTT.